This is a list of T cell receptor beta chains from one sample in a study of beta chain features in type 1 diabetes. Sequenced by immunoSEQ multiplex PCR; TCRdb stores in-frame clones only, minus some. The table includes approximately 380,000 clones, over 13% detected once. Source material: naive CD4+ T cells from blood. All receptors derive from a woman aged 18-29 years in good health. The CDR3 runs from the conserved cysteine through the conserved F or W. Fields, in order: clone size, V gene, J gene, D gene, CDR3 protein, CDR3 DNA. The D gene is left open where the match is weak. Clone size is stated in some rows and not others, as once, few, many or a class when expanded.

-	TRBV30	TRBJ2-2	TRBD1	CAWSLTGSAGELFF	TGTGCCTGGAGTTTGACAGGGTCGGCCGGGGAGCTGTTTTTT
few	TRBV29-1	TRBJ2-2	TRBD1	CSVLTGGVTGELFF	TGCAGCGTCCTGACAGGGGGTGTCACCGGGGAGCTGTTTTTT
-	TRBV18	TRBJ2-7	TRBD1	CASSPTRQGASEQYF	TGTGCCAGCTCACCCACGCGACAGGGGGCAAGCGAGCAGTACTTC
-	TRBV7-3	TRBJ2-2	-	CASSLGLAGELFF	TGTGCCAGCAGCTTGGGGCTCGCCGGGGAGCTGTTTTTT
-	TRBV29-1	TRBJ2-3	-	CSVAADTQYF	TGCAGCGTGGCTGCAGATACGCAGTATTTT
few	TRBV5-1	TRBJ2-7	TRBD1	CASSLGQTSSYEQYF	TGCGCCAGCAGTTTGGGACAGACCTCTTCCTACGAGCAGTACTTC
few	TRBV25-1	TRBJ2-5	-	CASSGWGEAAQETQYF	TGTGCCAGCAGTGGATGGGGAGAAGCCGCCCAAGAGACCCAGTACTTC
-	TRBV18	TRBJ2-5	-	CASSPPGERETQYF	TGTGCCAGCTCACCACCGGGCGAAAGGGAGACCCAGTACTTC
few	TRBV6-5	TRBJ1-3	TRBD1	CASRDRTGENTIYF	TGTGCCAGCAGGGACAGGACAGGGGAGAACACCATATATTTT
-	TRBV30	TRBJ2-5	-	CAWSLTGQETQYF	TGTGCCTGGAGCCTCACGGGCCAAGAGACCCAGTACTTC
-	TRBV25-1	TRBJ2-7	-	CASSTTLAGIYEQYF	TGTGCCAGCAGCACTACTCTAGCTGGAATCTACGAGCAGTACTTC
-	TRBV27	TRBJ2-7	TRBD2	CASSQILAGGSYEQYF	TGTGCCAGCAGTCAAATTCTAGCGGGAGGCTCCTACGAGCAGTACTTC
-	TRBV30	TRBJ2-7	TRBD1	CAWRASGGSEQYF	TGTGCCTGGAGGGCCTCAGGGGGCTCCGAGCAGTACTTC
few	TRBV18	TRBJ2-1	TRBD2	CASSPGQREYNEQFF	TGTGCCAGCTCACCAGGCCAGCGGGAATACAATGAGCAGTTCTTC
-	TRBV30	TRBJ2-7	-	CAWAGPLGYEQYF	TGTGCCTGGGCGGGACCCCTCGGCTACGAGCAGTACTTC
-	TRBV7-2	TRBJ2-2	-	CASSAGLAGTGELFF	TGTGCCAGCAGCGCCGGACTCGCGGGGACCGGGGAGCTGTTTTTT
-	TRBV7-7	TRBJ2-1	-	CASSSGQEQFF	TGTGCCAGCAGCTCTGGACAGGAGCAGTTCTTC
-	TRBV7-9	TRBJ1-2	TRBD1	CASSGPGTANYGYTF	TGTGCCAGCAGCGGACCCGGGACAGCGAACTATGGCTACACCTTC
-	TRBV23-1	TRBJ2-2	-	CASRQAYTGELFF	TGCGCCAGCCGACAGGCCTACACCGGGGAGCTGTTTTTT
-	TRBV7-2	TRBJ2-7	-	CASSEQGYEQYF	TGTGCCAGCAGCGAACAGGGCTACGAGCAGTACTTC
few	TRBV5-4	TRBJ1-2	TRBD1	CASSLPGQGAGGYTF	TGTGCCAGCAGCTTACCGGGACAGGGGGCTGGCGGCTACACCTTC
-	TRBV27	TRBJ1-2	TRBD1	CASSQTPTGYGYTF	TGTGCCAGCAGTCAAACTCCGACAGGGTATGGCTACACCTTC
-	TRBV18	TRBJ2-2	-	CASSPTEATGELFF	TGTGCCAGCTCACCGACCGAGGCGACCGGGGAGCTGTTTTTT
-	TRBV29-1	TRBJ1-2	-	CSVLNPGGYGYTF	TGCAGCGTCCTCAACCCCGGCGGCTATGGCTACACCTTC
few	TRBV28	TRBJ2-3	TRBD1	CASSLSGQGSSTDTQYF	TGTGCCAGCAGTTTATCGGGACAGGGCTCCTCCACAGATACGCAGTATTTT
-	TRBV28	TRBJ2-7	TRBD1	CASSGDSIAYEQYF	TGTGCCAGCAGTGGGGACAGCATAGCCTACGAGCAGTACTTC
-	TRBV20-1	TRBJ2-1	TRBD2	CSARGLREGFF	TGCAGTGCTAGAGGCTTGAGGGAGGGCTTCTTC
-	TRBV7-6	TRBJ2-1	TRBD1	CASSLSDRGLGNEQFF	TGTGCCAGCAGCTTAAGCGACAGGGGGCTGGGCAATGAGCAGTTCTTC
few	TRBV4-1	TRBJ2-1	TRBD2	CASSQGAQRGSYNEQFF	TGCGCCAGCAGCCAAGGGGCACAGCGGGGATCCTACAATGAGCAGTTCTTC
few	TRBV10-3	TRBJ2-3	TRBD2	CATSSGSGTDTQYF	TGTGCCACCTCTAGCGGGAGCGGGACAGATACGCAGTATTTT
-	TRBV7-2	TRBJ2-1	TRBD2	CASSFYGGGRLEQFF	TGTGCCAGCAGCTTTTACGGGGGAGGGCGGCTTGAGCAGTTCTTC
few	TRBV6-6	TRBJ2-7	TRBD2	CASRGSGVHEQYF	TGTGCCAGCAGAGGGAGCGGGGTCCACGAGCAGTACTTC
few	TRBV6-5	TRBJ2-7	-	CASTRRGEQYF	TGTGCCAGCACCCGGCGGGGCGAGCAGTACTTC
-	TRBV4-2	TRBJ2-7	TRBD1	CASSQPGTGSGEQYF	TGTGCCAGCAGCCAGCCCGGGACAGGGTCTGGGGAGCAGTACTTC
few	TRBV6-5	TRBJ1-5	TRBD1	CASRSTGGNQPQHF	TGTGCCAGCAGGTCCACAGGGGGCAATCAGCCCCAGCATTTT
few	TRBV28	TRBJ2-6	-	CASSPRTGSGANVLTF	TGTGCCAGCAGCCCTAGAACAGGGTCGGGGGCCAACGTCCTGACTTTC
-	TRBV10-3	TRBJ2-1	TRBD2	CAISGWEGRGEQFF	TGTGCCATCAGTGGTTGGGAGGGCCGAGGTGAGCAGTTCTTC
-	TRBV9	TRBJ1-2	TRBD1	CASRKPGQGMYGYTF	TGTGCCAGCAGAAAACCGGGACAGGGGATGTATGGCTACACCTTC
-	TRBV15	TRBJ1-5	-	CATGAGRGQPQHF	TGTGCCACCGGGGCAGGGAGGGGTCAGCCCCAGCATTTT
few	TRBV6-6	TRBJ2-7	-	CASSYEVLSYEQYF	TGTGCCAGCAGTTACGAGGTTCTATCCTACGAGCAGTACTTC
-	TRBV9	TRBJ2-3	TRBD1	CASSVATGARIDTQYF	TGTGCCAGCAGCGTTGCTACAGGGGCGCGGATAGATACGCAGTATTTT
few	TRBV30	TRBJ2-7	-	CAWSVSDYSSYEQYF	TGTGCCTGGAGTGTTAGCGACTATTCATCCTACGAGCAGTACTTC
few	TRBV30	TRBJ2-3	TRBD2	CAWSTSGSTDTQYF	TGTGCCTGGAGTACTAGCGGCAGCACAGATACGCAGTATTTT
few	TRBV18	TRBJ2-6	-	CASSVELSGANVLTF	TGTGCCAGCTCAGTGGAGTTATCTGGGGCCAACGTCCTGACTTTC
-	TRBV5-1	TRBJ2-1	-	CASSLAEAEQFF	TGCGCCAGCAGCTTGGCCGAGGCTGAGCAGTTCTTC
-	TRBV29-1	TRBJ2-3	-	CSVNRLLTDTQYF	TGCAGCGTGAACAGGCTACTCACAGATACGCAGTATTTT
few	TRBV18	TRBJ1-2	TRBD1	CASSRTGGDGYTF	TGTGCCAGCTCGCGGACAGGGGGCGATGGCTACACCTTC
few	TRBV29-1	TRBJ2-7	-	CSVAPRGADYEQYF	TGCAGCGTTGCTCCCCGGGGAGCGGACTACGAGCAGTACTTC
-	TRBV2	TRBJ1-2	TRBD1	CASRQGGYGYTF	TGTGCCAGCCGACAGGGGGGCTATGGCTACACCTTC
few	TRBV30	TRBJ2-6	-	CAWSLPGIGANVLTF	TGTGCCTGGAGTCTACCAGGGATCGGGGCCAACGTCCTGACTTTC
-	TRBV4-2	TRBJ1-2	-	CASSQDAANYGYTF	TGTGCCAGCAGCCAAGACGCAGCTAACTATGGCTACACCTTC
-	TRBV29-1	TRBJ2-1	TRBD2	CSVSPLTSGSFDNEQFF	TGCAGCGTTAGTCCCCTAACTAGCGGGAGTTTCGACAATGAGCAGTTCTTC